The clone carrying this TCR beta chain was detected a few times. The target antigen is unknown. The V end was cut by 6 bases, the J end by 2 bases, with 13 bases between. Per germline, CDR1 DFQATT and CDR2 SNEGSKA (reference sequence). The CDR3 covers 13 residues. This specimen comes from a study of response to subunit inactivated influenza vaccine. MiXCR was run by TCRdb on the RT-PCR reads, yielding one entry per CDR3 protein. The sample lists 200,000 to 250,000 distinct CDR3 sequences, approximately 12% occurring once. Findings of the study overall: That few new T cells are recruited by each seasonal influenza vaccination was the authors' suggestion.

The sample was non-naive T cells sorted from PBMCs, taken approximately 15 days before vaccination. The chain has TRBV20-1 and TRBJ2-5; D possibly matches TRBD1 or TRBD2 (5 bases each). The receptor was isolated from a man aged 50 to 60 who received an inactivated influenza vaccine. CDR3 in amino acids: CSAHDYRQETQYF. The CDR3 DNA reads as TGCAGTGCCCATGACTACAGGCAAGAGACCCAGTACTTC.